These 3 T cell receptor beta chains were sequenced from one sample in a study of blood T cell repertoires in COVID-19. Sequenced by immunoSEQ multiplex PCR; TCRdb stores in-frame clones only, minus some. Altogether approximately 100,000 clones are present, around 87% being singletons, with the ten largest covering around 10%. The sequenced sample was peripheral blood. Receptors originate from a woman aged 30 to 39 with acute or convalescent COVID-19.

This chain uses TRBV28 with TRBJ2-5, with TRBD2 identical over 11 bases. The CDR3 covers 15 residues. The V and J ends lost 5 bases and 4 bases, in that order; junction bases with no gene match: 6. In germline, CDR1 is MDHEN, CDR2 SYDVKM. The CDR3 protein is CASSPASGGTETQYF. The CDR3 bases are TGTGCCAGCAGTCCCGCTAGCGGGGGGACAGAGACCCAGTACTTC.

V is TRBV30 and J is TRBJ2-6, with D unresolved. Germline CDR1 reads GTSNPN; CDR2 reads SVGIG (reference sequence). The length of the CDR3 is 12 residues. Trimming pared 7 bases from V and 0 bases from J, leaving 4 bases between. CDR3 DNA sequence: TGTGCCTCCCTCTCTGGGGCCAACGTCCTGACTTTC. As protein: CASLSGANVLTF.

This chain links TRBV3-1 (or the pseudogene TRBV3-2) with TRBJ2-3, with TRBD2 matching 9 bases. The germline V gene has CDR1 LGHDT and CDR2 YNNKEL (reference sequence). The CDR3 has 18 residues. The ends lost 0 bases at V and 1 base at J; junction bases unmatched: 8. The CDR3 coding sequence is TGTGCCAGCAGCCAAGAAGGCGGGGGGGCTCCCCGCACAGATACGCAGTATTTT. Translating gives CASSQEGGGAPRTDTQYF.